The 29 T cell receptor beta chains given below trace back to one sample, sequenced in a study of cytomegalovirus exposure and HLA in healthy donors listed by TCRdb under 2017. Library construction relied on the immunoSEQ multiplex PCR assay. In its TCRdb copy, this immuneACCESS table keeps in-frame sequences only and misses some clones. Where compared with another copy, unresolved V genes explain less than half of these, and the others have no known cause. The sample table contains approximately 240,000 clones; only one count was recorded for around nine tenths of them. Clones ranked in the top ten supply approximately 0.99% of the sample. Sequencing was done on a sample of PBMCs. Receptor source: a woman under 30 in good health and CMV-seronegative.

V gene TRBV27 combines with J gene TRBJ2-4; D possibly corresponds to TRBD2 (6 bases). The CDR3 is 17 residues long. Germline CDR1 MNHEY, CDR2 SMNVEV (reference sequence). V lost 0 bases to trimming and J lost 7 bases, with 19 bases between them. CDR3 DNA sequence: TGTGCCAGCAGTTTATCGATATCAGGAGGGAGCAGGAACATTCAGTACTTC. As protein: CASSLSISGGSRNIQYF.

Points on this clone: At one end the junction does not follow the germline gene, possibly because of a read error. The chain carries TRBV5-6 and TRBJ2-1, with D maybe TRBD2 (5 bases). The germline V gene has CDR1 SGHDT and CDR2 YYEEEE. The CDR3 totals 15 residues. The CDR3 nucleotides read TGTGCCAGCAGCTTGAACGGGATTCACTACAATGAGGAGTTCTTC. It encodes CASSLNGIHYNEEFF.

The rearrangement joins TRBV6-4 to TRBJ1-1; D unresolved. Germline loops: CDR1 MRHNA, CDR2 SNTAGT. The ends were cut back, 3 bases at V and 0 bases at J, with 5 bases in the middle. The CDR3 totals 13 residues. This CDR3 reads CASSEEMNTEAFF. DNA for the CDR3: TGTGCCAGCAGTGAGGAGATGAACACTGAAGCTTTCTTT.

This CDR3 reads CASSGRGTPGLADLNEQFF. For the CDR3, the DNA is TGTGCCAGCAGCGGTCGTGGGACACCGGGACTAGCGGACTTGAATGAGCAGTTCTTC. The V and J genes are TRBV9 and TRBJ2-1, with 11 bases aligning to TRBD2. CDR3 length: 19 residues. Germline trimming cut 3 bases from V and 7 bases from J; bases unmatched to any gene: 18. The germline gives CDR1 SGDLS, CDR2 YYNGEE.

This clone is a singleton in its sample. This chain links TRBV7-6 with TRBJ1-1; D gene unclear. V was clipped by 1 base and J by 3 bases, with 6 bases between them. The germline V gene encodes CDR1 SGHVS and CDR2 FNYEAQ. CDR3 length: 13 residues. The CDR3 loop is CASSLGSYTEAFF. For the CDR3, the DNA is TGTGCCAGCAGCTTAGGTTCGTACACTGAAGCTTTCTTT.

The chain has TRBV5-1 and TRBJ2-7; TRBD2 matches at 7 bases. The J segment lost 4 bases and the V segment lost 1 base, leaving 8 bases of the junction unmatched. Germline CDR1 and CDR2: SGHRS and YFSETQ. The CDR3 consists of 15 residues. CDR3 protein: CASSLRGLDFYEQYF. Here the CDR3 DNA reads TGCGCCAGCAGCTTGCGCGGACTAGATTTTTACGAGCAGTACTTC.

The chain joins TRBV27 to TRBJ2-7; 8 nucleotides align to TRBD1. The CDR3 consists of 15 residues. Germline V gene sequence: CDR1 MNHEY, CDR2 SMNVEV (reference sequence). V was pared by 3 bases and J by 4 bases, with 8 bases of the junction left unmatched. CDR3 residues: CASSLRAGGNYEQYF. The CDR3 DNA follows: TGTGCCAGCAGTTTGCGCGCAGGGGGCAATTACGAGCAGTACTTC.

The chain joins TRBV2 to TRBJ1-3; possibly TRBD1 for D (6 bases). From germline, CDR1 is SNHLY and CDR2 FYNNEI. This CDR3 contains 16 residues. V was pared by 0 bases and J by 4 bases, with 13 bases between. The CDR3 here is CASSEAGARTGNTIYF. In nucleotides, the CDR3 is TGTGCCAGCAGTGAAGCGGGGGCGCGGACCGGAAACACCATATATTTT.

This clone was seen a single time. The CDR3 nucleotides are TGCGCCAGCAGCCAAGATGGGCGAACCTCTAGCACAGATACGCAGTATTTT. It encodes CASSQDGRTSSTDTQYF. The rearrangement links TRBV4-1 to TRBJ2-3; D is unclear. The CDR3 consists of 17 residues. V was pared by 0 bases and J by 0 bases, with 13 bases between. Germline CDR1 reads MGHRA; CDR2 reads YSYEKL.

Here the CDR3 DNA reads TGTGCCAGCAGCCCGGACTCCACTACCTCCTACAATGAGCAGTTCTTC. It specifies CASSPDSTTSYNEQFF. The chain joins TRBV2 to TRBJ2-1; D might be TRBD2 (5 bases). The CDR3 is 16 residues long. In germline, CDR1 is SNHLY, CDR2 FYNNEI. Deletions cut 6 bases from V and 0 bases from J, with 15 bases between.

The genes are TRBV28 and TRBJ1-1, with D maybe TRBD1 (5 bases). This CDR3 region has 14 residues. Per germline, CDR1 MDHEN and CDR2 SYDVKM. Trimming removed 5 bases at V and 6 bases at J, with 16 bases between. CDR3 residues: CASSLGGRLAEAFF. Written as DNA, the CDR3 is TGTGCCAGCAGTCTCGGGGGAAGGTTGGCTGAAGCTTTCTTT.

CDR3 DNA: TGTGCCAGCAGCTTAGCGCCTACAGGGGGCGCCGACACTGAAGCTTTCTTT. Protein sequence: CASSLAPTGGADTEAFF. The chain is built from TRBV7-9 and TRBJ1-1; 9 bases are shared with TRBD1. After removal of 0 bases from V and 3 bases from J, the junction contained 8 bases not matched to a gene. This CDR3 spans 17 amino acids. Germline assignment: CDR1 SEHNR and CDR2 FQNEAQ (reference sequence). Together with reference TRBV7-9 and TRBJ1-1, the CDR3 gives the full variable domain: DTGVSQNPRHKITKRGQNVTFRCDPISEHNRLYWYRQTLGQGPEFLTYFQNEAQLEKSRLLSDRFSAERPKGSFSTLEIQRTEQGDSAMYLCASSLAPTGGADTEAFFGQGTRLTVV.

This sequence joins TRBV30 and TRBJ1-1; D gene unclear. The CDR3 spans 15 residues. The germline V gene encodes CDR1 GTSNPN and CDR2 SVGIG (reference sequence). V dropped 3 bases and J dropped 1 base, with 15 bases sitting between them. CDR3: CAWRGPVDKNTEAFF. The CDR3 nucleotides read TGTGCCTGGAGGGGTCCTGTCGACAAGAACACTGAAGCTTTCTTT. The whole variable domain, filled in from reference TRBV30 and TRBJ1-1, reads SQTIHQWPATLVQPVGSPLSLECTVEGTSNPNLYWYRQAAGRGLQLLFYSVGIGQISSEVPQNLSASRPQDRQFILSSKKLLLSDSGFYLCAWRGPVDKNTEAFFGQGTRLTVV.

The rearrangement links TRBV5-6 to TRBJ2-2, with 10 bases that match TRBD1. This CDR3 spans 15 amino acids. The germline gives CDR1 SGHDT, CDR2 YYEEEE. J lost 5 bases, V lost 4 bases, and 5 bases had no gene match. CDR3 DNA: TGTGCCAGCAGCGCCGGACAGGGGGATACCGGGGAGCTGTTTTTT. Amino acids: CASSAGQGDTGELFF.

The chain joins TRBV6-5 to TRBJ2-5, with D perhaps TRBD2 (7 bases). The CDR3 totals 15 residues. Per the germline V gene, CDR1 is MNHEY and CDR2 is SVGAGI. Trimming pared 5 bases from V and 4 bases from J, leaving 17 bases between. The CDR3 region has the DNA TGTGCCAGCAGTCCCCTCCAGGGGAGGGGAGAGACCCAGTACTTC. Protein product: CASSPLQGRGETQYF.

This clone appeared once. V is TRBV2 and J is TRBJ1-5; D call uncertain. Germline CDR1 and CDR2: SNHLY and FYNNEI. V was cut by 10 bases and J by 3 bases, with 16 bases left in between. The CDR3 has 14 amino acids. The CDR3 coding sequence is TGTGCCACCCGCCCAAAGGGAGACAATCAGCCCCAGCATTTT. Its translation: CATRPKGDNQPQHF.

The gene calls are TRBV7-9 and TRBJ1-4; weak D call: TRBD1 (5 bases). This CDR3 is 13 amino acids long. Germline values: CDR1 SEHNR, CDR2 FQNEAQ (reference sequence). The ends were cut back, 5 bases at V and 10 bases at J, with 14 bases in the middle. DNA for the CDR3: TGTGCCAGCAGCCCCAAGACAGTTGGAAAACTGTTTTTT. Encoded protein: CASSPKTVGKLFF. The whole variable domain, remainder taken from reference TRBV7-9 and TRBJ1-4, is DTGVSQNPRHKITKRGQNVTFRCDPISEHNRLYWYRQTLGQGPEFLTYFQNEAQLEKSRLLSDRFSAERPKGSFSTLEIQRTEQGDSAMYLCASSPKTVGKLFFGSGTQLSVL.

This chain joins TRBV4-1 and TRBJ1-1; a weak D match, TRBD1 (6 bases). The length of the CDR3 is 15 residues. CDR1 MGHRA and CDR2 YSYEKL come from the germline V gene. V lost 0 bases, J lost 5 bases, and 13 bases lay in between. The CDR3 sequence is CASSQEGRGRTEAFF. CDR3 DNA: TGCGCCAGCAGCCAAGAGGGGCGGGGGCGGACTGAAGCTTTCTTT.

CDR3 sequence reads: CSVRFSGRSHEQYF. For the CDR3, the DNA is TGCAGCGTCCGATTTAGCGGGAGAAGCCACGAGCAGTACTTC. The rearrangement joins TRBV29-1 to TRBJ2-7, with TRBD2 identical over 9 bases. Germline V lookup: CDR1 SQVTM, CDR2 ANQGSEA. The V gene end was trimmed by 6 bases and the J gene end by 5 bases; junction bases not matched to a gene: 11. The length of the CDR3 is 14 residues.

This clone has only one observation. This chain links TRBV7-6 with TRBJ1-6, with 9 positions matching TRBD1. Unmatched junction bases numbered 6, after V lost 1 base and J lost 8 bases. The CDR3 runs to 16 residues. Germline loops: CDR1 SGHVS, CDR2 FNYEAQ. The CDR3, as DNA: TGTGCCAGCAGCTTAGAAGAGGGACAGGGAGATTCACCCCTCCACTTT. As protein: CASSLEEGQGDSPLHF. Full variable domain (outside the CDR3, taken from reference TRBV7-6 and TRBJ1-6): GAGVSQSPRYKVTKRGQDVALRCDPISGHVSLYWYRQALGQGPEFLTYFNYEAQQDKSGLPNDRFSAERPEGSISTLTIQRTEQRDSAMYRCASSLEEGQGDSPLHFGNGTRLTVT.

V and J are TRBV6-1 and TRBJ2-3; 10 bases line up with TRBD1. V gave up 3 bases and J gave up 2 bases; unmatched junction bases: 8. CDR1 and CDR2 from the germline V gene are MNHNS and SASEGT. CDR3 size: 17 residues. CDR3 residues: CASSETLGTGVTDTQYF. The CDR3 DNA reads TGTGCCAGCAGTGAGACCCTTGGGACAGGGGTCACAGATACGCAGTATTTT.

The CDR3 DNA sequence: TGTGCCAGCAGTGAAGGTACTTTTACGAGCTCCTATAATTCACCCCTCCACTTT. It encodes CASSEGTFTSSYNSPLHF. The rearrangement joins TRBV6-1 to TRBJ1-6, with no clear D. V shed 1 base and J shed 0 bases, with 13 bases lying between them. Per the germline V gene, CDR1 is MNHNS and CDR2 is SASEGT. The CDR3 extends over 18 amino acids.

The chain combines TRBV28 with TRBJ1-1; TRBD1 aligns across 10 bases. The CDR3 length is 13 residues. V shed 6 bases, J shed 5 bases, and the junction held 3 bases outside the gene matches. From germline, CDR1 is MDHEN and CDR2 SYDVKM. For the CDR3, the DNA is TGTGCCAGCAGGGACAGGGGGAGTACTGAAGCTTTCTTT. Amino acids: CASRDRGSTEAFF. Variable domain in full (rest from reference TRBV28 and TRBJ1-1): DVKVTQSSRYLVKRTGEKVFLECVQDMDHENMFWYRQDPGLGLRLIYFSYDVKMKEKGDIPEGYSVSREKKERFSLILESASTNQTSMYLCASRDRGSTEAFFGQGTRLTVV.

The chain carries TRBV10-2 and TRBJ1-2; D not resolved. Trimming removed 3 bases from V and 4 bases from J, with 15 bases in between. The CDR3 has 15 amino acids. Germline V CDR1 and CDR2: WSHSY, SAAADI. This CDR3 is CASSDPRGDSYGYTF. The CDR3 DNA sequence: TGCGCCAGCAGTGACCCCCGGGGAGACTCCTATGGCTACACCTTC.

This clone was recorded only once. In DNA form, the CDR3 reads TGTGCCAGCAGTGTACTAGCGGGCTACAATGAGCAGTTCTTC. Its protein is CASSVLAGYNEQFF. This chain connects TRBV27 to TRBJ2-1; TRBD2 matches 9 bases. This CDR3 contains 14 residues. With V trimmed by 5 bases and J by 3 bases, 2 bases remained unmatched. Germline V gene data show CDR1 as MNHEY and CDR2 as SMNVEV (reference sequence).

The chain couples TRBV28 to TRBJ1-3; TRBD1 agrees at 8 bases. Germline V gene data show CDR1 as MDHEN and CDR2 as SYDVKM. V shed 2 bases and J 7 bases; nucleotides not matched to a gene: 7. There are 15 residues in the CDR3. The CDR3 coding sequence is TGTGCCAGCAGTTTACCCAATCGACAGGGGAACACCATATATTTT. Translation gives CASSLPNRQGNTIYF.

CDR3 nucleotides: TGTGCCAGCAGCGTAGGGACAGGGGGCTCTTCTGAGACCCAGTACTTC. This sequence encodes CASSVGTGGSSETQYF. The V call is TRBV9, the J call TRBJ2-5, with 11 bases that match TRBD1. Germline values: CDR1 SGDLS, CDR2 YYNGEE. The V gene end was trimmed by 0 bases and the J gene end by 5 bases; junction bases not matched to a gene: 6. This CDR3 comprises 16 residues.

The chain links TRBV27 to TRBJ2-7, with unresolved D. The V end lost 4 bases, the J end lost 4 bases, and 14 bases lay between the germline ends. The CDR3 is 14 residues long. Germline CDR1 MNHEY, CDR2 SMNVEV (reference sequence). The CDR3 nucleotides read TGTGCCAGCAGTTCCCTCCTGACACCTTACGAGCAGTACTTC. It specifies CASSSLLTPYEQYF.

The rearrangement uses TRBV28 and TRBJ2-1; a possible D gene is TRBD2 (6 bases). From germline, CDR1 is MDHEN and CDR2 SYDVKM. V shed 5 bases and J shed 2 bases, with 19 bases lying between them. The CDR3 is 17 amino acids. This CDR3 is CASSPIGLGRPYNEQFF. The CDR3 nucleotides are TGTGCCAGCAGTCCTATCGGGTTGGGGAGGCCCTACAATGAGCAGTTCTTC.